This T cell receptor (beta chain) was captured by sequencing in a study of shared clonotypes between healthy human individuals. General observations from the study: Specimens sampled were limited to blood, with tissue repertoires likely differing.

The germline gives CDR1 LGHNA, CDR2 YNFKEQ. This CDR3 is built from 15 residues. With 0 bases removed from V and 1 base from J, the gap between germline ends came to 8 bases. Investigators spread the genomic DNA of each subset evenly over several immunoSEQ plates. Clones were read by immunoSEQ multiplex PCR, and TCRdb kept only the in-frame ones, dropping some. The data show some 2.4 million clones, over 85% seen once. With regard to this clone: As yet, its antigen is unknown.

Sequencing input: naive CD4+ T cells from PBMCs. This sample's subset: CD45RA+ positively selected. This chain joins TRBV4-2 and TRBJ2-3; D not certain. The TCR originated in a young man in good health. Some clones in this sample may be carry-over from other donors' samples. The CDR3 region is CASSQDRIGTDTQYF. CDR3 nucleotide sequence: TGTGCCAGCAGCCAAGATAGGATTGGCACAGATACGCAGTATTTT.